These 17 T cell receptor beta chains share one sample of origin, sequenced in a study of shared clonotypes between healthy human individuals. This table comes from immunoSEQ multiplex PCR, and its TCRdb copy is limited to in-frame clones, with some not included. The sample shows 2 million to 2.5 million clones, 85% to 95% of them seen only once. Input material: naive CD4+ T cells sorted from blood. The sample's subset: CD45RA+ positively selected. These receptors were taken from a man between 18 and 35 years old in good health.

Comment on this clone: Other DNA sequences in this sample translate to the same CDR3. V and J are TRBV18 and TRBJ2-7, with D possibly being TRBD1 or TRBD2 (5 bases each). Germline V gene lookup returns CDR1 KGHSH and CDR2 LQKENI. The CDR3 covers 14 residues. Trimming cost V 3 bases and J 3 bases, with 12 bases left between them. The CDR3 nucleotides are TGTGCCAGCTCACCCCCGGGACGGAACTACGAGCAGTACTTC. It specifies CASSPPGRNYEQYF.

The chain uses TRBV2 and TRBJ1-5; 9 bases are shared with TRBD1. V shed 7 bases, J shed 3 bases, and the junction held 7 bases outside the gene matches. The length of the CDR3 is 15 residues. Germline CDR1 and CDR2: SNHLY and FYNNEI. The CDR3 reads CASNPGQGLNQPQHF. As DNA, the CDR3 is TGTGCCAGCAACCCGGGACAGGGCCTCAATCAGCCCCAGCATTTT.

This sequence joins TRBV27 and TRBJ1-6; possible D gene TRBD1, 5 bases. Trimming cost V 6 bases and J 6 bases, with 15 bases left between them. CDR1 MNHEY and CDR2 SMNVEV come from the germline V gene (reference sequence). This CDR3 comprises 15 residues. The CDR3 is CASRPAGVGNSPLHF. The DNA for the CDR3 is TGTGCCAGCAGGCCCGCGGGGGTGGGTAATTCACCCCTCCACTTT.

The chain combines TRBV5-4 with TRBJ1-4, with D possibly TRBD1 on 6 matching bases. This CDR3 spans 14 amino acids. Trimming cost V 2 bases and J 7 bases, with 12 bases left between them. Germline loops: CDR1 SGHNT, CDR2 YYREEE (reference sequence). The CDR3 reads CASSFQGRSEKLFF. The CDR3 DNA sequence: TGTGCCAGCAGCTTTCAGGGGCGCAGTGAAAAACTGTTTTTT.

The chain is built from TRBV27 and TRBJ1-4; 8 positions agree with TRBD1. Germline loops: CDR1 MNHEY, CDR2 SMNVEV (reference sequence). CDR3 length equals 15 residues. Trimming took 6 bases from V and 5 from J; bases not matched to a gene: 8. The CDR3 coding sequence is TGTGCCAGCAGGAAGACGGACAGGGAGAATGAAAAACTGTTTTTT. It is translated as CASRKTDRENEKLFF.

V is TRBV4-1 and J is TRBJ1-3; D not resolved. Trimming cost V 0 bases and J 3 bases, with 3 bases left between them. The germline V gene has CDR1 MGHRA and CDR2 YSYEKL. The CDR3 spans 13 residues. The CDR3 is CASSQDYGNTIYF. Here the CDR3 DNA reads TGCGCCAGCAGCCAAGACTATGGAAACACCATATATTTT.

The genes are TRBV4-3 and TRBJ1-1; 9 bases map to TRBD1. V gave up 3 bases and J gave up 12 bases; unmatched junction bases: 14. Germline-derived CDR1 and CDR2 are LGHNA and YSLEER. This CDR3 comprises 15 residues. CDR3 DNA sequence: TGCGCCAGCAGCCAGGGAACAGGGGGCGCTTCTCTGCCTTTCTTT. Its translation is CASSQGTGGASLPFF.

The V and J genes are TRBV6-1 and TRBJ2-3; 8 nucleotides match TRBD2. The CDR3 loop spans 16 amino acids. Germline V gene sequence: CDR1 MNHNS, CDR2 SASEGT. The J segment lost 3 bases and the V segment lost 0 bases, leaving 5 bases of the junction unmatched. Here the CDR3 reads CASSEANGRVTDTQYF. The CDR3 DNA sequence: TGTGCCAGCAGTGAAGCCAACGGGAGGGTGACAGATACGCAGTATTTT.

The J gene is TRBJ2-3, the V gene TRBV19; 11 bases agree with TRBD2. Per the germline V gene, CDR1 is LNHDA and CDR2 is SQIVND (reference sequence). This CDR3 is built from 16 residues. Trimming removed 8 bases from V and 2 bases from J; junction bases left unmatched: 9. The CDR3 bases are TGTGCCAGTCGGGCTAGCGGGAGGCCTGTCACAGATACGCAGTATTTT. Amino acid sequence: CASRASGRPVTDTQYF.

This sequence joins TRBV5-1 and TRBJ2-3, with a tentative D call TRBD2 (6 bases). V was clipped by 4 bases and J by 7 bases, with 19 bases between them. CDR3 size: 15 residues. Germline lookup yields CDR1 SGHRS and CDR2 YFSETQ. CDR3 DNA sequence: TGCGCCAGCAGCCCGCGAACGGTTGCGGGGAATACGCAGTATTTT. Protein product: CASSPRTVAGNTQYF.

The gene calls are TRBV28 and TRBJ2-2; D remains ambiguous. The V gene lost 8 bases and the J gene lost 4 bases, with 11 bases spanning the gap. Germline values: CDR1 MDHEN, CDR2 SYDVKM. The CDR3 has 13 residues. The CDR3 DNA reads TGTGCCAGCCAGTTGGGGATCACCGGGGAGCTGTTTTTT. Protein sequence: CASQLGITGELFF.

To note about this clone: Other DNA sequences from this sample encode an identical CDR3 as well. CDR3 residues: CSATSSYEQYF. The CDR3 DNA follows: TGCAGTGCAACTAGCTCCTACGAGCAGTACTTC. The chain combines TRBV20-1 with TRBJ2-7; D might be TRBD2 (5 bases). The CDR3 is 11 amino acids. Germline V gene data show CDR1 as DFQATT and CDR2 as SNEGSKA (reference sequence). The V and J ends lost 6 bases and 0 bases respectively, with 6 bases between them.

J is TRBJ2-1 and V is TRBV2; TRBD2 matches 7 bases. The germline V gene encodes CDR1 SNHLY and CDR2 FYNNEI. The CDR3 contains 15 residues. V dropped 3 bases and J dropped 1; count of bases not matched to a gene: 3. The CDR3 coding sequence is TGTGCCAGCAGTGAGGGGCGGGGGTCCTACAATGAGCAGTTCTTC. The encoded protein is CASSEGRGSYNEQFF.

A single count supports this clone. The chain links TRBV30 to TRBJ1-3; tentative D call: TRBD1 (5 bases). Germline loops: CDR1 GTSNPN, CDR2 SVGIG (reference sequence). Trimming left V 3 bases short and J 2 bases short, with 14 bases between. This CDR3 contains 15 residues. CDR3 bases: TGTGCCTGGAGCCTCGGGGGGAAGGCTGGAAACACCATATATTTT. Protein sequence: CAWSLGGKAGNTIYF.

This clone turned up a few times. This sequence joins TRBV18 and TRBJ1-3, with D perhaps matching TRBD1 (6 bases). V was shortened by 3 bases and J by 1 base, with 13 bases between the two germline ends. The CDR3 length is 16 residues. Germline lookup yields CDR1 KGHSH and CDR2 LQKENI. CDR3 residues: CASSPEGGASGNTIYF. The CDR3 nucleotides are TGTGCCAGCTCACCCGAGGGGGGCGCATCTGGAAACACCATATATTTT. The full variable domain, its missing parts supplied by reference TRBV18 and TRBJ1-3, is NAGVMQNPRHLVRRRGQEARLRCSPMKGHSHVYWYRQLPEEGLKFMVYLQKENIIDESGMPKERFSAEFPKEGPSILRIQQVVRGDSAAYFCASSPEGGASGNTIYFGEGSWLTVV.

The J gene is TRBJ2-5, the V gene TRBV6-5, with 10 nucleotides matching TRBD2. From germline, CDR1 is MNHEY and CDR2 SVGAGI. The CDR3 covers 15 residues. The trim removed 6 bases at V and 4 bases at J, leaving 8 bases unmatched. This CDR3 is CASRSLAGDAETQYF. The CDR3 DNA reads TGTGCCAGCAGGTCTCTAGCGGGAGATGCAGAGACCCAGTACTTC.

The DNA for the CDR3 is TGTGCCAGCAGCCACGGGGGTTCCTACGAGCAGTACTTC. Protein product: CASSHGGSYEQYF. V is TRBV5-4 and J is TRBJ2-7; D is possibly TRBD2 (6 bases). The CDR3 contains 13 residues. The germline gives CDR1 SGHNT, CDR2 YYREEE (reference sequence). V dropped 4 bases and J dropped 1 base, with 9 bases sitting between them.